A single sample gave rise to the 21 T cell receptor beta chains below, sequenced in a study of blood T cells in healthy people across ages. A J-beta primer mix and a sample-barcoded 5' primer were used in a second PCR of roughly 7 to 12 cycles. TCRdb independently ran MiXCR on the 5' RACE reads; one entry per CDR3 protein. The sample records about 700,000 distinct CDR3 sequences, 32% being singletons. Input material: blood. The receptors here all came from a woman older than 75 in good health.

This clonotype was seen ten or more times. The rearrangement joins TRBV7-2 to TRBJ2-5; 12 positions agree with TRBD2. Germline CDR1 SGHTA, CDR2 FQGNSA. V lost 5 bases and J lost 0; bases outside the gene matches: 4. The CDR3 contains 16 residues. In nucleotides, the CDR3 is TGTGCCAGCAGCGTTACTAGCGGGGGGTACCAAGAGACCCAGTACTTC. Its translation is CASSVTSGGYQETQYF.

This chain joins TRBV20-1 and TRBJ2-2; D gene unclear. The CDR3 has 12 amino acids. Germline V gene sequence: CDR1 DFQATT, CDR2 SNEGSKA (reference sequence). V was trimmed by 5 bases and J by 6 bases, leaving 10 bases between them. CDR3 bases: TGCAGTGCTCCCGTGCGCCCCGGGGAGCTGTTTTTT. Translated, it gives CSAPVRPGELFF.

This clonotype was found many times. CDR3 region: CASTQGGTDTQYF. CDR3 sequence (DNA): TGTGCCAGCACCCAAGGGGGTACAGATACGCAGTATTTT. The chain joins TRBV28 to TRBJ2-3; a weak D match, TRBD1 (6 bases). The CDR3 runs 13 residues. The ends were cut back, 7 bases at V and 3 bases at J, with 11 bases in the middle. Germline assignment: CDR1 MDHEN and CDR2 SYDVKM. The variable domain in full, with the rest retrieved from reference TRBV28 and TRBJ2-3, is DVKVTQSSRYLVKRTGEKVFLECVQDMDHENMFWYRQDPGLGLRLIYFSYDVKMKEKGDIPEGYSVSREKKERFSLILESASTNQTSMYLCASTQGGTDTQYFGPGTRLTVL.

This clonotype has a handful of counts. The chain has TRBV3-1 and TRBJ1-4, with D unclear. The CDR3 length is 12 residues. V was pared by 8 bases and J by 5 bases, with 9 bases between. CDR1 is LGHDT and CDR2 is YNNKEL in the germline V gene (reference sequence). The CDR3 nucleotides are TGTGCCAGCGGCTTTCACAATGAAAAACTGTTTTTT. This encodes CASGFHNEKLFF.

This clonotype was found many times. The chain joins TRBV6-1 to TRBJ2-1; TRBD2 aligns across 13 bases. With 6 bases clipped from V and 5 bases from J, the junction kept 4 bases outside the gene matches. The CDR3 length is 15 residues. Germline V gene lookup returns CDR1 MNHNS and CDR2 SASEGT. The CDR3 protein is CASSKGLAGNNEQFF. The CDR3 DNA is TGTGCCAGCAGCAAGGGACTAGCGGGGAACAATGAGCAGTTCTTC.

There are many counts of this clonotype. This rearrangement joins TRBV9 to TRBJ2-5, with D unclear. Deletions cut 3 bases from V and 5 bases from J, with 14 bases between. This CDR3 has 14 amino acids. Germline CDR1 SGDLS, CDR2 YYNGEE. In nucleotides, the CDR3 is TGTGCCAGCAGCGCTTCCCCTTCGGGCGAGACCCAGTACTTC. Encoded protein: CASSASPSGETQYF. Full variable domain (remainder filled in from reference TRBV9 and TRBJ2-5): DSGVTQTPKHLITATGQRVTLRCSPRSGDLSVYWYQQSLDQGLQFLIQYYNGEERAKGNILERFSAQQFPDLHSELNLSSLELGDSALYFCASSASPSGETQYFGPGTRLLVL.

The chain carries TRBV10-3 and TRBJ2-3; 9 bases are shared with TRBD2. The germline gives CDR1 ENHRY, CDR2 SYGVKD. The CDR3 runs 17 residues. J lost 5 bases, V lost 11 bases, and 20 bases had no gene match. The CDR3 nucleotides read TGTGCCGTCGGTGAGTCGAGGCAGCGGGGGGATAAAGATACGCAGTATTTT. Residues: CAVGESRQRGDKDTQYF.

This clonotype was counted only a few times. CDR3 sequence reads: CANAERGYTF. In nucleotides, the CDR3 is TGTGCCAACGCCGAAAGGGGCTACACCTTC. This rearrangement joins TRBV2 to TRBJ1-2; D uncertain. This CDR3 has 10 amino acids. Germline values: CDR1 SNHLY, CDR2 FYNNEI. V lost 10 bases to trimming and J lost 8 bases, with 11 bases between them.

This clonotype was seen many times. This rearrangement joins TRBV9 to TRBJ2-4; tentative D call: TRBD1 (7 bases). This CDR3 spans 19 amino acids. V shed 0 bases and J shed 0 bases, with 19 bases lying between them. Germline V lookup: CDR1 SGDLS, CDR2 YYNGEE. The CDR3 DNA reads TGTGCCAGCAGCGTAGAGCTCAGGGGGGAGGACGGAGCCAAAAACATTCAGTACTTC. Protein sequence: CASSVELRGEDGAKNIQYF.

The V gene is TRBV19, the J gene TRBJ2-6; D is unresolved. CDR3 length: 17 amino acids. V was clipped by 0 bases and J by 0 bases, with 9 bases between them. Germline CDR1 and CDR2: LNHDA and SQIVND (reference sequence). The CDR3 region is CASSIDRSSSGANVLTF. The CDR3 DNA is TGTGCCAGTAGTATAGATCGTTCCAGCTCTGGGGCCAACGTCCTGACTTTC.

Of note for this clonotype: Sequence at one end of the junction differs from germline and may be a read error. The chain couples TRBV6-5 to TRBJ2-7; 7 bases are a match to TRBD2. The CDR3 is 16 amino acids. Germline V lookup: CDR1 MNHEY, CDR2 SVGAGI. CDR3 amino acids: CACSYSAGGGIYEQYF. The CDR3 DNA sequence: TGTGCCTGCAGTTACTCCGCGGGCGGGGGAATATACGAGCAGTACTTC.

The chain uses TRBV6-5 and TRBJ1-1; TRBD1 aligns across 8 bases. CDR1 and CDR2 (germline): MNHEY, SVGAGI. The CDR3 is 16 amino acids. V lost 4 bases, J lost 1 base, and 8 bases stayed unmatched. CDR3 in DNA: TGTGCCAGCAGTTCCCCCCGACAGGGGCAGAACACTGAAGCTTTCTTT. Protein product: CASSSPRQGQNTEAFF.

This chain links TRBV20-1 with TRBJ2-7; 9 nucleotides match TRBD2. J lost 5 bases, V lost 3 bases, and 8 bases had no gene match. Germline V gives CDR1 DFQATT, CDR2 SNEGSKA (reference sequence). The CDR3 extends over 14 amino acids. The CDR3 DNA reads TGCAGTGCTAGCGCCGGGACTAGCAGTGACGAGCAGTACTTC. Protein sequence: CSASAGTSSDEQYF.

This clonotype occurred a few times. The CDR3 sequence is CSPPGRGITEAFF. CDR3 sequence (DNA): TGCAGCCCACCGGGGAGGGGGATCACTGAAGCTTTCTTT. V usage is TRBV20-1 and J usage is TRBJ1-1, with D possibly TRBD1 on 6 matching bases. This CDR3 region has 13 residues. Germline V gene lookup returns CDR1 DFQATT and CDR2 SNEGSKA (reference sequence).

The CDR3 loop reads CASRGGTADEQYF. Here the CDR3 DNA reads TGTGCCAGCAGAGGGGGAACCGCTGACGAGCAGTACTTC. The genes are TRBV2 and TRBJ2-7, with D perhaps matching TRBD1 (6 bases). Germline CDR1 is SNHLY and CDR2 is FYNNEI. This CDR3 contains 13 residues. The ends were cut back, 6 bases at V and 5 bases at J, with 14 bases in the middle.

This clonotype was recorded at least ten times. The chain employs TRBV29-1 and TRBJ2-3, with a possible D match to TRBD2 (6 bases). V was pared by 1 base and J by 2 bases, with 13 bases between. CDR3 length equals 15 residues. Per the germline V gene, CDR1 is SQVTM and CDR2 is ANQGSEA. CDR3 coding DNA: TGCAGCGTTGAAGTGGGTAGCGGTTCCACAGATACGCAGTATTTT. Protein product: CSVEVGSGSTDTQYF.

This clonotype has a count of ten or more. The chain links TRBV20-1 to TRBJ2-7, with D perhaps matching TRBD2 (5 bases). Germline lookup yields CDR1 DFQATT and CDR2 SNEGSKA (reference sequence). CDR3 length: 14 residues. V lost 1 base to trimming and J lost 3 bases, with 13 bases between them. In DNA, the CDR3 is TGCAGTGCTAGAGTACCGGGAAACGACTACGAGCAGTACTTC. It codes for CSARVPGNDYEQYF.

This clonotype was recorded at least ten times. The CDR3 coding sequence is TGTGCCAGCAGCCCGGAATGGTACACCGGGGAGCTGTTTTTT. Its protein product is CASSPEWYTGELFF. This sequence joins TRBV5-6 and TRBJ2-2; no clear D. Trimming cost V 4 bases and J 3 bases, with 10 bases left between them. Germline V gene lookup returns CDR1 SGHDT and CDR2 YYEEEE. This CDR3 is built from 14 residues.

V and J are TRBV6-5 and TRBJ1-2, with a weak D call TRBD1 (6 bases). The CDR3 extends over 15 amino acids. Trimming cost V 0 bases and J 8 bases, with 16 bases left between them. CDR1 is MNHEY and CDR2 is SVGAGI in the germline V gene. The CDR3 sequence is CASSYSRGTLGGYTF. As DNA, the CDR3 is TGTGCCAGCAGTTACTCCAGGGGCACCCTCGGAGGCTACACCTTC.

This clonotype was found many times. The gene calls are TRBV4-3 and TRBJ1-5; D is ambiguous. CDR3 length equals 14 residues. Trimming left V 0 bases short and J 4 bases short, with 7 bases between. Germline V lookup: CDR1 LGHNA, CDR2 YSLEER. CDR3 protein: CASSQDTSNQPQHF. CDR3 DNA: TGCGCCAGCAGCCAAGATACAAGTAATCAGCCCCAGCATTTT.

This clonotype was seen repeatedly, ten times or more. The genes are TRBV10-3 and TRBJ2-3; tentatively, D is TRBD1 or TRBD2 (6 bases each). Germline V gene sequence: CDR1 ENHRY, CDR2 SYGVKD. CDR3 length equals 14 residues. V was trimmed by 4 bases and J by 2 bases, leaving 10 bases between them. The CDR3 region is CAISVRDITDTQYF. CDR3 DNA: TGTGCCATCAGTGTGCGGGACATCACAGATACGCAGTATTTT.